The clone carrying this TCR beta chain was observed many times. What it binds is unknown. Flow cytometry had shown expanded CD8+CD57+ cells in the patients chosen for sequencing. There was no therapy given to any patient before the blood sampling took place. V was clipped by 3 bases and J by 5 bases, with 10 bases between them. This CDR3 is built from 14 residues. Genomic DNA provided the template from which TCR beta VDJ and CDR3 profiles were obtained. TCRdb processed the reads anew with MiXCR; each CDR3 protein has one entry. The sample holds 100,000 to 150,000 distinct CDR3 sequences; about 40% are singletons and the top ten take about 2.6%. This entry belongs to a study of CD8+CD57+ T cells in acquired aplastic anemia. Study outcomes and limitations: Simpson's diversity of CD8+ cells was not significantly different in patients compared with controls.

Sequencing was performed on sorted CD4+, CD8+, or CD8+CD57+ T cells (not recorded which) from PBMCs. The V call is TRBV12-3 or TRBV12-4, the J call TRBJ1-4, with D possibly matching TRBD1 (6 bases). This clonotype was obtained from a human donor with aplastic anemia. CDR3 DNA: TGTGCCAGCAGTTTGCGGCAGGGGAATGAAAAACTGTTTTTT. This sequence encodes CASSLRQGNEKLFF.